One sample yielded the 26 T cell receptor beta chains listed below, sequenced in a study of cytomegalovirus exposure and HLA in healthy donors. Primers included in the PCR were 60 Vbeta and 13 Jbeta primers. The method was immunoSEQ multiplex PCR; TCRdb's version includes in-frame clones alone and lacks a portion of them. Among 130,000 to 150,000 clones listed, about 84% were seen once. Sequencing input: PBMCs. These receptor sequences come from a woman in her late teens or twenties in good health and CMV-seropositive.

The chain is built from TRBV5-6 and TRBJ2-7; possible D gene TRBD1, 6 bases. Per germline, CDR1 SGHDT and CDR2 YYEEEE. The V gene lost 3 bases and the J gene lost 2 bases, with 12 bases spanning the gap. The CDR3 contains 14 residues. For the CDR3, the DNA is TGTGCCAGCAGCTGGAAAGGGGGTACCTACGAGCAGTACTTC. Protein sequence: CASSWKGGTYEQYF.

The chain links TRBV15 to TRBJ1-5; D remains ambiguous. Germline-derived CDR1 and CDR2 are LNHNV and YYDKDF (reference sequence). V was cut by 8 bases and J by 3 bases, with 8 bases left in between. This CDR3 is 12 amino acids long. In nucleotides, the CDR3 is TGTGCCACCGCGAGGGACAATCAGCCCCAGCATTTT. This sequence encodes CATARDNQPQHF.

The chain combines TRBV4-1 with TRBJ2-1; TRBD1 agrees at 7 bases. The CDR3 is 15 amino acids. V lost 1 base to trimming and J lost 6 bases; unmatched junction nucleotides: 6. CDR1 is MGHRA, CDR2 YSYEKL, per germline. The CDR3 reads CASSQVSGGVNEQFF. DNA for the CDR3: TGCGCCAGCAGCCAAGTCTCAGGGGGAGTCAATGAGCAGTTCTTC.

This clone was picked up a small number of times. The chain has TRBV5-4 and TRBJ1-6; D gene unclear. The V gene lost 2 bases and the J gene lost 7 bases, with 19 bases spanning the gap. Germline CDR1 and CDR2: SGHNT and YYREEE (reference sequence). The CDR3 is 17 residues long. CDR3: CASSFGGGAVANSPLHF. The CDR3 DNA reads as TGTGCCAGCAGCTTCGGTGGCGGAGCCGTCGCGAATTCACCCCTCCACTTT.

J is TRBJ1-5 and V is TRBV9, with TRBD1 identical over 11 bases. V gave up 4 bases and J gave up 2 bases; unmatched junction bases: 8. This CDR3 has 17 residues. Germline-derived CDR1 and CDR2 are SGDLS and YYNGEE. CDR3 sequence (DNA): TGTGCCAGCAGCCCAGGGACAGGGGGGTCGGGCAATCAGCCCCAGCATTTT. It is translated as CASSPGTGGSGNQPQHF.

This rearrangement joins TRBV7-8 to TRBJ1-3; 8 bases fit TRBD1. Per the germline V gene, CDR1 is SGHVS and CDR2 is FQNEAQ. The V segment lost 5 bases and the J segment 0 bases; nucleotides outside the gene matches: 6. This CDR3 spans 16 amino acids. The CDR3 loop reads CASSLPQGASGNTIYF. Here the CDR3 DNA reads TGTGCCAGCAGCCTTCCCCAGGGGGCCTCTGGAAACACCATATATTTT.

The chain joins TRBV29-1 to TRBJ1-1; no firm D call. This CDR3 is built from 13 residues. CDR1 SQVTM and CDR2 ANQGSEA come from the germline V gene. Trimming took 2 bases from V and 6 from J, leaving 13 bases between them. The DNA for the CDR3 is TGCAGCGTTGAAACCCCAGCTAGCCCTGAAGCTTTCTTT. Translating it yields CSVETPASPEAFF.

The chain links TRBV28 to TRBJ1-2, with 7 bases that match TRBD1. Germline V CDR1 and CDR2: MDHEN, SYDVKM. The trim removed 4 bases at V and 2 bases at J, leaving 10 bases unmatched. The length of the CDR3 is 16 residues. CDR3 sequence reads: CASSSSSGQKNYGYTF. The CDR3, as DNA: TGTGCCAGCAGTTCATCCTCGGGACAGAAAAACTATGGCTACACCTTC.

V gene TRBV7-6 combines with J gene TRBJ1-1; tentatively, D is TRBD1 (6 bases). Germline CDR1 reads SGHVS; CDR2 reads FNYEAQ. Deletions cut 5 bases from V and 3 bases from J, with 10 bases between. The CDR3 extends over 13 amino acids. As DNA, the CDR3 is TGTGCCAGCAGCGATCAGGGGTACACTGAAGCTTTCTTT. Translation gives CASSDQGYTEAFF. The full variable domain, its missing parts supplied by reference TRBV7-6 and TRBJ1-1, is GAGVSQSPRYKVTKRGQDVALRCDPISGHVSLYWYRQALGQGPEFLTYFNYEAQQDKSGLPNDRFSAERPEGSISTLTIQRTEQRDSAMYRCASSDQGYTEAFFGQGTRLTVV.

The V gene is TRBV7-9, the J gene TRBJ2-2; 8 bases agree with TRBD2. V gave up 5 bases and J gave up 5 bases; unmatched junction bases: 13. Germline V gene lookup returns CDR1 SEHNR and CDR2 FQNEAQ (reference sequence). The CDR3 sequence is 17 residues long. This chain's CDR3 is CASSPLPGLGATGELFF. The CDR3, as DNA: TGTGCCAGCAGCCCACTGCCGGGACTAGGGGCTACCGGGGAGCTGTTTTTT. Combining the CDR3 with reference TRBV7-9 and TRBJ2-2 gives the whole variable domain DTGVSQNPRHKITKRGQNVTFRCDPISEHNRLYWYRQTLGQGPEFLTYFQNEAQLEKSRLLSDRFSAERPKGSFSTLEIQRTEQGDSAMYLCASSPLPGLGATGELFFGEGSRLTVL.

This clone was found a few times. The chain has TRBV29-1 and TRBJ1-1; 10 positions match TRBD1. V lost 7 bases and J lost 4; bases outside the gene matches: 3. Per the germline V gene, CDR1 is SQVTM and CDR2 is ANQGSEA. This CDR3 region has 12 residues. In DNA form, the CDR3 reads TGCAGCGGGGACAGGGGTACCACTGAAGCTTTCTTT. It is translated as CSGDRGTTEAFF.

The CDR3 here is CASRRLAGALTGELFF. In DNA, the CDR3 is TGTGCCAGCAGAAGACTAGCGGGGGCACTCACCGGGGAGCTGTTTTTT. V gene TRBV5-6 combines with J gene TRBJ2-2, with 12 positions matching TRBD2. Looked up from germline, CDR1 is SGHDT and CDR2 is YYEEEE. The trim removed 5 bases at V and 4 bases at J, leaving 6 bases unmatched. The CDR3 runs to 16 residues.

The rearrangement links TRBV18 to TRBJ1-2, with a possible D match to TRBD1 (5 bases). Germline CDR1 KGHSH, CDR2 LQKENI. Deletions cut 2 bases from V and 4 bases from J, with 14 bases between. This CDR3 has 15 residues. CDR3 loop: CASSPSAGEGYGYTF. CDR3 DNA sequence: TGTGCCAGCTCACCATCGGCGGGGGAGGGCTATGGCTACACCTTC.

V and J are TRBV7-2 and TRBJ1-5; 10 bases map to TRBD1. The CDR3 sequence is 15 residues long. Germline loops: CDR1 SGHTA, CDR2 FQGNSA. The trim removed 5 bases at V and 6 bases at J, leaving 7 bases unmatched. This CDR3 is CASSVTGGLGQPQHF. The CDR3 region has the DNA TGTGCCAGCAGCGTGACAGGGGGCCTCGGTCAGCCCCAGCATTTT.

The genes are TRBV10-3 and TRBJ2-5, with D maybe TRBD1 (6 bases). Per germline, CDR1 ENHRY and CDR2 SYGVKD. V lost 4 bases to trimming and J lost 1 base, with 7 bases between them. The CDR3 has 13 amino acids. In DNA, the CDR3 is TGTGCCATCAGTGGGACAGTCCAAGAGACCCAGTACTTC. Translating gives CAISGTVQETQYF.

In its sample, this clone ranks as medium-sized. The chain joins TRBV15 to TRBJ1-2; D gene unclear. The CDR3 is 15 amino acids. Trimming took 4 bases from V and 4 from J, leaving 16 bases between them. From germline, CDR1 is LNHNV and CDR2 YYDKDF (reference sequence). The CDR3 sequence: CATSIGLGVVYGYTF. CDR3 DNA sequence: TGTGCCACCAGCATTGGCTTGGGAGTAGTCTATGGCTACACCTTC.

The V and J genes are TRBV29-1 and TRBJ2-5; TRBD1 agrees at 10 bases. Germline CDR1 and CDR2: SQVTM and ANQGSEA. Losses at the gene ends were 6 bases for V and 3 bases for J; bases not matched to a gene: 7. CDR3 length: 14 amino acids. DNA for the CDR3: TGCAGCGTGCGGACAGGGGGGATGGAAGAGACCCAGTACTTC. Its translation is CSVRTGGMEETQYF.

The gene calls are TRBV11-3 and TRBJ2-5, with a possible D match to TRBD1 (6 bases). This CDR3 contains 14 residues. Germline V gives CDR1 SGHNT, CDR2 YENEEA. V was pared by 1 base and J by 1 base, with 7 bases between. For the CDR3, the DNA is TGTGCCAGCAGCTTAGCAGGGGTCCAAGAGACCCAGTACTTC. Protein product: CASSLAGVQETQYF.

V and J are TRBV6-5 and TRBJ2-7; D remains unclear. Trimming stripped 4 bases from V and 3 bases from J, with 10 bases between. Germline assignment: CDR1 MNHEY and CDR2 SVGAGI. The CDR3 consists of 13 residues. Written as DNA, the CDR3 is TGTGCCAGCAGTTCTACCGGCGGCTACGAGCAGTACTTC. Residues: CASSSTGGYEQYF.

The chain has TRBV7-9 and TRBJ2-2; maybe TRBD2 (6 bases). Germline V CDR1 and CDR2: SEHNR, FQNEAQ (reference sequence). The CDR3 length is 16 residues. V lost 7 bases to trimming and J lost 7 bases, with 22 bases between them. The CDR3 protein is CASNRGRSPSGGELFF. The CDR3 region has the DNA TGTGCCAGCAACCGAGGGAGGTCTCCCTCTGGCGGGGAGCTGTTTTTT.

This chain uses TRBV4-1 with TRBJ1-6; tentative D call: TRBD1 (5 bases). V gave up 3 bases and J gave up 7 bases, with 10 bases separating them. This CDR3 is built from 14 residues. Per the germline V gene, CDR1 is MGHRA and CDR2 is YSYEKL. CDR3 sequence: CASSHQGSNSPLHF. Here the CDR3 DNA reads TGCGCCAGCAGCCATCAGGGTAGCAATTCACCCCTCCACTTT.

This chain links TRBV5-1 with TRBJ2-7; 7 nucleotides align to TRBD1. CDR3 length: 12 residues. V lost 4 bases, J lost 6 bases, and 4 bases stayed unmatched. Germline V gene sequence: CDR1 SGHRS, CDR2 YFSETQ. The CDR3 region has the DNA TGCGCCAGCAGCCCCGGGACAGCCGAGCAGTACTTC. Translated, it gives CASSPGTAEQYF.

This sequence joins TRBV6-5 and TRBJ2-1, with D maybe TRBD2 (7 bases). The germline V gene has CDR1 MNHEY and CDR2 SVGAGI. The CDR3 totals 14 residues. V was shortened by 4 bases and J by 4 bases, with 11 bases between the two germline ends. This CDR3 is CASSFAGAYNEQFF. CDR3 coding DNA: TGTGCCAGCAGTTTCGCGGGGGCTTACAATGAGCAGTTCTTC.

The J gene is TRBJ2-1, the V gene TRBV7-9, with D possibly being TRBD1 (5 bases). The V and J ends lost 2 bases and 4 bases respectively, with 9 bases between them. CDR1 and CDR2 (germline): SEHNR, FQNEAQ (reference sequence). The CDR3 covers 14 residues. The CDR3 DNA reads TGTGCCAGCAGCTTACAGGGCGCTTACAATGAGCAGTTCTTC. This gives the protein CASSLQGAYNEQFF.

This chain uses TRBV2 with TRBJ1-6; D is possibly TRBD1 (5 bases). Per germline, CDR1 SNHLY and CDR2 FYNNEI. The V end was cut by 3 bases, the J end by 2 bases, with 11 bases between. CDR3 length: 16 amino acids. The CDR3 protein is CASSEHQGTYNSPLHF. In nucleotides, the CDR3 is TGTGCCAGCAGTGAGCATCAGGGCACCTATAATTCACCCCTCCACTTT.

The rearrangement links TRBV19 to TRBJ1-1; 8 bases match TRBD1. Germline CDR1 LNHDA, CDR2 SQIVND (reference sequence). The CDR3 extends over 16 amino acids. The V and J ends lost 1 base and 3 bases, in that order; junction bases with no gene match: 7. The CDR3 bases are TGTGCCAGTAGTATAGGGACAGGGAGGAGGGACACTGAAGCTTTCTTT. It codes for CASSIGTGRRDTEAFF.